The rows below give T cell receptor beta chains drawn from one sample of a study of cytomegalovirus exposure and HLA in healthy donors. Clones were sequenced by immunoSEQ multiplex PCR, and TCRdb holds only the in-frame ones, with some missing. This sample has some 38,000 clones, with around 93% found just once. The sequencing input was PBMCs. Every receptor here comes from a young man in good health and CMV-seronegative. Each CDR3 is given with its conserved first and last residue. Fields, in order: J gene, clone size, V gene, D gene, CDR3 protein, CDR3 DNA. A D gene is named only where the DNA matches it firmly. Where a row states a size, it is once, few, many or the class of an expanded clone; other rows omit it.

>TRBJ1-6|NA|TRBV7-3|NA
CASSPGQSHSPLHF
TGTGCCAGCAGCCCCGGACAGTCCCATTCACCCCTCCACTTT
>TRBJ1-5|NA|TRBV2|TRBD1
CASISGTGINQPQHF
TGTGCCAGCATCAGCGGGACAGGGATAAATCAGCCCCAGCATTTT
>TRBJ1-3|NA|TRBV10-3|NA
CAISESNSHGNTIYF
TGTGCCATCAGTGAGTCGAACAGCCATGGAAACACCATATATTTT
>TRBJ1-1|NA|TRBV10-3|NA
CAISVEGAEAFF
TGTGCCATCAGTGTTGAGGGTGCTGAAGCTTTCTTT
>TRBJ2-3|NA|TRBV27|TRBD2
CASSWTAGVGTDTQYF
TGTGCCAGCAGTTGGACGGCGGGGGTGGGAACAGATACGCAGTATTTT
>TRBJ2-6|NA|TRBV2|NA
CASSPQESGANVLTF
TGTGCCAGCAGTCCACAGGAGTCTGGGGCCAACGTCCTGACTTTC
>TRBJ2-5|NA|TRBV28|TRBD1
CASQGVLETQYF
TGTGCCAGCCAGGGGGTTCTAGAGACCCAGTACTTC
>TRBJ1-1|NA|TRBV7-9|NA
CASSFVPVNTEAFF
TGTGCCAGCAGCTTTGTGCCGGTAAACACTGAAGCTTTCTTT
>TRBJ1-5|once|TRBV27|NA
CASSLDRSSNQPQHF
TGTGCCAGCAGTTTAGACAGGAGTAGCAATCAGCCCCAGCATTTT
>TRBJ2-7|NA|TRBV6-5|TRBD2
CASSYRLAGGPYEQYF
TGTGCCAGCAGTTACCGGCTAGCGGGAGGTCCCTACGAGCAGTACTTC
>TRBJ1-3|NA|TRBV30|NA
CAWRQSGNTIYF
TGTGCCTGGAGACAGTCTGGAAACACCATATATTTT
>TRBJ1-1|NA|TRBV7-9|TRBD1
CASSQTGTGVNTEAFF
TGTGCCAGCAGCCAGACCGGGACAGGGGTGAACACTGAAGCTTTCTTT
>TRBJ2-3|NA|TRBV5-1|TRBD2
CASSTGGGTDTQYF
TGCGCCAGCAGCACTGGGGGGGGCACAGATACGCAGTATTTT
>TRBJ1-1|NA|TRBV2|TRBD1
CASTTYEGARSEAFF
TGTGCCAGCACCACTTACGAGGGGGCGCGCTCTGAAGCTTTCTTT
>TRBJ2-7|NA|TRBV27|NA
CASSSARIRLLGLYEQYF
TGTGCCAGCAGTTCCGCTCGGATTCGCCTCCTAGGTCTCTACGAGCAGTACTTC
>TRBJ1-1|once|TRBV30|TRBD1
CAGGQMNTEAFF
TGTGCGGGGGGACAGATGAACACTGAAGCTTTCTTT
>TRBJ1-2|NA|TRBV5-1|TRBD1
CASSDLRDRGYEAGYTF
TGCGCCAGCAGCGATCTCCGGGACAGGGGCTATGAGGCGGGCTACACCTTC
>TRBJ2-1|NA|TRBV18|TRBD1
CASSPIQGDEQFF
TGTGCCAGCTCACCAATACAGGGGGATGAGCAGTTCTTC
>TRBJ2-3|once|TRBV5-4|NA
CASSLRASTDTQYF
TGTGCCAGCAGCTTGAGAGCGAGCACAGATACGCAGTATTTT
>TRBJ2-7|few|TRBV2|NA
CASLAGTYEQYF
TGTGCCAGCTTGGCAGGGACCTACGAGCAGTACTTC
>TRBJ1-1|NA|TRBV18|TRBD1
CASSPQGQGGAEAFF
TGTGCCAGCTCACCTCAGGGACAGGGAGGCGCTGAAGCTTTCTTT
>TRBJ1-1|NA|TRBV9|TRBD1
CASSPGQINTEAFF
TGTGCCAGCAGCCCGGGACAGATCAACACTGAAGCTTTCTTT
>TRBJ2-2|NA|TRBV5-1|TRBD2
CASSWGGTGELFF
TGCGCCAGCAGCTGGGGGGGCACCGGGGAGCTGTTTTTT
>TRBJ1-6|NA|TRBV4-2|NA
CASSQVDSSNSPLHF
TGTGCCAGCAGCCAAGTGGACAGCTCAAATTCACCCCTCCACTTT
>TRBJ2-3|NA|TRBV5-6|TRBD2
CASSFGRATDTQYF
TGTGCCAGCAGCTTTGGGAGGGCCACAGATACGCAGTATTTT
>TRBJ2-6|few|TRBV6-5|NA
CASSFDDSSGANVLTF
TGTGCCAGCAGTTTTGACGACAGCTCTGGGGCCAACGTCCTGACTTTC
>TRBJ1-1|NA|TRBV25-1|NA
CASSDLTGVGTEAFF
TGTGCCAGCAGTGACCTCACAGGTGTGGGGACTGAAGCTTTCTTT
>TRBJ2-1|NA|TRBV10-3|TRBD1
CAISPGQGAYNEQFF
TGTGCCATCAGTCCGGGACAGGGGGCCTACAATGAGCAGTTCTTC
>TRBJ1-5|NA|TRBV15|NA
CATSRARADTNQPQHF
TGTGCCACCAGCAGAGCCCGGGCGGACACTAATCAGCCCCAGCATTTT
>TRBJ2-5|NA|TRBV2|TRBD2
CASRGGGAGETQYF
TGTGCCAGCAGGGGCGGGGGGGCTGGAGAGACCCAGTACTTC
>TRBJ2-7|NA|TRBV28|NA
CASSPLTGRHEQYF
TGTGCCAGCAGCCCCCTGACAGGGAGGCACGAGCAGTACTTC
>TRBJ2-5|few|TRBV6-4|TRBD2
CASSARGDGETQYF
TGTGCCAGCAGTGCACGGGGGGATGGAGAGACCCAGTACTTC
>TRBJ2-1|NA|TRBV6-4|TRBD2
CASRRGLGTNEQFF
TGTGCCAGCCGGAGGGGACTAGGAACCAATGAGCAGTTCTTC
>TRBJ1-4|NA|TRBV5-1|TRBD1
CASSDQLDRAGGEKLFF
TGCGCCAGCAGCGACCAATTAGACAGGGCAGGAGGTGAAAAACTGTTTTTT
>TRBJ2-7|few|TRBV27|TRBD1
CASRPGQGIWNEQYF
TGTGCCAGCAGGCCGGGACAGGGGATTTGGAACGAGCAGTACTTC
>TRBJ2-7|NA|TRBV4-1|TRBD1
CASSPVARGSEQYF
TGCGCCAGCAGCCCCGTGGCCAGGGGGAGCGAGCAGTACTTC
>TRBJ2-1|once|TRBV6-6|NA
CASSPRADEQFF
TGTGCCAGCAGCCCGAGGGCAGATGAGCAGTTCTTC
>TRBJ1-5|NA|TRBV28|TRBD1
CASSYYTGDYQPQHF
TGTGCCAGCAGTTACTATACAGGGGATTATCAGCCCCAGCATTTT
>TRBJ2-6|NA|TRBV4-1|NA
CASSQAGFSGANVLTF
TGCGCCAGCAGCCAAGCAGGGTTCTCTGGGGCCAACGTCCTGACTTTC
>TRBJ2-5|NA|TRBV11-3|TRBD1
CASSLSSGTGEKTQYF
TGTGCCAGCAGCTTGTCATCCGGGACAGGGGAAAAGACCCAGTACTTC
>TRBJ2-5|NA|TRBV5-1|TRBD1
CASSLDRVEPETQYF
TGCGCCAGCAGCCTGGACAGGGTGGAACCGGAGACCCAGTACTTC
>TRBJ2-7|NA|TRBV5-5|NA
CASSLAPYEQYF
TGTGCCAGCAGCTTGGCTCCTTACGAGCAGTACTTC